One and the same sample provided the 18 T cell receptor beta chains below, sequenced in a study of T-cell reconstitution after alpha-beta-depleted transplantation in children listed by TCRdb under 2016. The library was prepared using PCR. The run used an Illumina HiSeq 2500. Molecular barcoding was employed in the preparation of TCR libraries, with unique molecular identifiers being used to normalize TCRbeta repertoire quantification. TCRdb trimmed public reads at Q25 via fastp, called clones via MiXCR and kept in-frame beta chains. Each record represents a unique CDR3 protein, reported with the most common genes and DNA among its rows. Across this sample there are under 450,000 distinct CDR3 sequences, with 16% seen only once. Over 25% of the sample comes from the top ten. The sample's treatment or condition, from its label and the paper: allogeneic hematopoietic cell transplantation with graft depleted of TCRalphabeta T cells and CD19 B cells.

This material consisted of PBMCs, mostly from graft donor cells, taken 360 days after TCRalphabeta/CD19-depleted stem cell transplant. Every receptor here comes from a boy under two years old who had a stem cell transplant for Wiskott-Aldrich syndrome, so the T cells may come from the graft donor.

This clonotype occurred many times. The chain combines TRBV12-3 or TRBV12-4 with TRBJ1-2; maybe TRBD1 (5 bases). Trimming removed 3 bases at V and 4 bases at J, with 9 bases between. The CDR3 extends over 13 amino acids. Here the CDR3 DNA reads TGTGCCAGCAGTTTTGCAGGGTCCTATGGCTACACCTTC. This sequence encodes CASSFAGSYGYTF.

This clonotype was seen only a few times. CDR3 in amino acids: CASSLEPGFQETQYF. DNA for the CDR3: TGCGCCAGCAGCTTGGAGCCTGGGTTCCAAGAGACCCAGTACTTC. The chain uses TRBV5-1 and TRBJ2-5; D not resolved. The CDR3 covers 15 residues. V was shortened by 0 bases and J by 1 base, with 10 bases between the two germline ends. Germline V gene data show CDR1 as SGHRS and CDR2 as YFSETQ. Filled out from reference TRBV5-1 and TRBJ2-5, the complete variable domain reads KAGVTQTPRYLIKTRGQQVTLSCSPISGHRSVSWYQQTPGQGLQFLFEYFSETQRNKGNFPGRFSGRQFSNSRSEMNVSTLELGDSALYLCASSLEPGFQETQYFGPGTRLLVL.

CDR3 region: CASSLRQKGETQYF. The CDR3 bases are TGTGCCAGCAGCTTGCGACAGAAGGGAGAGACCCAGTACTTC. The chain uses TRBV7-2 and TRBJ2-5, with a possible D match to TRBD1 (5 bases). Trimming cost V 3 bases and J 4 bases, with 12 bases left between them. The germline V gene has CDR1 SGHTA and CDR2 FQGNSA. The CDR3 is 14 residues long.

Only a few counts were recorded for this clonotype. The J gene is TRBJ2-1, the V gene TRBV3-1; the match to TRBD1 covers 7 bases. This CDR3 is 13 amino acids long. Germline values: CDR1 LGHDT, CDR2 YNNKEL (reference sequence). J was trimmed by 11 bases and V by 5 bases; bases with no gene match: 9. CDR3 DNA sequence: TGTGCCAGCAGCGTACGACAGGGTTTGAAGCAGTTCTTC. As protein: CASSVRQGLKQFF.

This chain links TRBV7-9 with TRBJ2-1; D is possibly TRBD2 (6 bases). The CDR3 covers 12 residues. The germline CDR1 and CDR2 sequences are SEHNR and FQNEAQ (reference sequence). Between the trimmed V and J ends, which lost 6 bases and 12 bases, there was a span of 15 bases. This CDR3 reads CASRSGLQVQFF. In DNA, the CDR3 is TGTGCCAGCAGATCCGGACTACAAGTGCAGTTCTTC.

The chain is built from TRBV7-2 and TRBJ2-2; 9 nucleotides agree with TRBD2. V lost 1 base, J lost 4 bases, and 1 base stayed unmatched. This CDR3 has 15 residues. Germline loops: CDR1 SGHTA, CDR2 FQGNSA. The DNA for the CDR3 is TGTGCCAGCAGCTTAGGGACTAGCGTCACCGGGGAGCTGTTTTTT. It is translated as CASSLGTSVTGELFF.

This clonotype was observed a handful of times. The chain links TRBV15 to TRBJ1-1, with D perhaps matching TRBD1 (5 bases). This CDR3 is built from 14 residues. CDR1 and CDR2 (germline): LNHNV, YYDKDF (reference sequence). V lost 0 bases and J 6 bases, leaving 11 bases between the germline ends. As DNA, the CDR3 is TGTGCCACCAGCAGAGATTTAGGGGCTTCTGAAGCTTTCTTT. This translates into CATSRDLGASEAFF.

The chain is built from TRBV27 and TRBJ2-1; 11 nucleotides match TRBD2. This CDR3 is 18 amino acids long. Germline values: CDR1 MNHEY, CDR2 SMNVEV (reference sequence). With V trimmed by 6 bases and J by 4 bases, 14 bases remained unmatched. CDR3 in amino acids: CASRRIVSGRARYNEQFF. The CDR3, as DNA: TGTGCCAGCAGACGTATCGTTAGCGGGAGGGCCAGGTACAATGAGCAGTTCTTC.

This clonotype has a handful of counts. The gene calls are TRBV27 and TRBJ2-2; TRBD1 matches at 11 bases. Germline CDR1 and CDR2: MNHEY and SMNVEV (reference sequence). This CDR3 comprises 15 residues. Trimming removed 10 bases from V and 4 bases from J; junction bases left unmatched: 8. CDR3 in amino acids: CATQTGTGGTGELFF. CDR3 in DNA: TGTGCCACCCAGACCGGGACAGGGGGCACCGGGGAGCTGTTTTTT.

In DNA form, the CDR3 reads TGCGCCAGCAAGCGGCCCAAGGGAGATCACTACAATGAGCAGTTCTTC. It codes for CASKRPKGDHYNEQFF. The chain is built from TRBV5-1 and TRBJ2-1; D might be TRBD2 (5 bases). V lost 6 bases and J lost 3, with 19 bases in between. CDR3 length: 16 amino acids. Germline values: CDR1 SGHRS, CDR2 YFSETQ.

The chain carries TRBV27 and TRBJ2-5, with D possibly being TRBD2 (5 bases). Trimming took 1 base from V and 5 from J, leaving 8 bases between them. The CDR3 runs to 13 residues. Germline CDR1 reads MNHEY; CDR2 reads SMNVEV (reference sequence). The CDR3 loop is CASSLWEHETQYF. The CDR3 DNA reads TGTGCCAGCAGTTTATGGGAGCATGAGACCCAGTACTTC.

This clonotype was observed a few times. The V and J genes are TRBV5-1 and TRBJ1-2, with no clear D. Germline-derived CDR1 and CDR2 are SGHRS and YFSETQ. CDR3 size: 13 residues. V was trimmed by 2 bases and J by 4 bases, leaving 9 bases between them. The CDR3 DNA is TGCGCCAGCAGCTTAAACAACATCTATGGCTACACCTTC. Amino acids: CASSLNNIYGYTF.

This clonotype was recorded at least ten times. CDR3 residues: CASSVSQQQAETQYF. The CDR3 DNA reads TGTGCCAGCAGCGTAAGCCAACAACAAGCGGAGACCCAGTACTTC. The gene calls are TRBV9 and TRBJ2-5; the D is unclear. V was shortened by 1 base and J by 5 bases, with 15 bases between the two germline ends. The CDR3 has 15 residues. Germline lookup yields CDR1 SGDLS and CDR2 YYNGEE. Full variable domain (outside the CDR3, taken from reference TRBV9 and TRBJ2-5): DSGVTQTPKHLITATGQRVTLRCSPRSGDLSVYWYQQSLDQGLQFLIQYYNGEERAKGNILERFSAQQFPDLHSELNLSSLELGDSALYFCASSVSQQQAETQYFGPGTRLLVL.

This clonotype has only a few counts. The rearrangement joins TRBV11-2 to TRBJ2-7; TRBD2 agrees at 7 bases. CDR3 length equals 18 residues. Germline loops: CDR1 SGHAT, CDR2 FQNNGV. J was trimmed by 1 base and V by 1 base; bases with no gene match: 13. The CDR3 here is CASSLVPGGSGGSYEQYF. Here the CDR3 DNA reads TGTGCCAGCAGCTTAGTCCCGGGGGGAAGCGGCGGGTCCTACGAGCAGTACTTC.

This clonotype showed up just a few times. The chain links TRBV7-2 to TRBJ2-1; 8 positions match TRBD2. The V and J ends lost 5 bases and 5 bases, in that order; junction bases with no gene match: 5. CDR3 length equals 14 residues. Germline loops: CDR1 SGHTA, CDR2 FQGNSA. The CDR3 loop reads CASSRAGVDNEQFF. Here the CDR3 DNA reads TGTGCCAGCAGCCGAGCGGGGGTAGACAATGAGCAGTTCTTC.

Only a few counts were recorded for this clonotype. CDR3: CASSLGQYNGYTF. In nucleotides, the CDR3 is TGTGCCAGCAGTTTGGGACAGTACAATGGCTACACCTTC. This chain joins TRBV6-5 and TRBJ1-2, with 7 bases lining up with TRBD1. V dropped 4 bases and J dropped 6; count of bases not matched to a gene: 5. Germline CDR1 is MNHEY and CDR2 is SVGAGI. The CDR3 consists of 13 residues.

The rearrangement joins TRBV14 to TRBJ2-2; 7 nucleotides match TRBD2. Germline-derived CDR1 and CDR2 are SGHDN and FVKESK. The trim removed 5 bases at V and 0 bases at J, leaving 3 bases unmatched. The CDR3 spans 15 residues. CDR3 residues: CASSKGLSNTGELFF. The CDR3 DNA reads TGTGCCAGCAGCAAGGGACTATCGAACACCGGGGAGCTGTTTTTT.

The chain is built from TRBV6-6 and TRBJ2-1; 10 nucleotides agree with TRBD2. The CDR3 extends over 16 amino acids. CDR1 is MNHNY and CDR2 is SVGAGI in the germline V gene (reference sequence). V lost 2 bases and J lost 5; bases outside the gene matches: 6. The DNA of the CDR3 is TGTGCCAGCAGTTACCCGAGCGGGAGGGCCAACAATGAGCAGTTCTTC. This codes for CASSYPSGRANNEQFF.